Given below is one T cell receptor beta chain in context. TCRdb re-called the RACE reads with MiXCR, one entry per CDR3 protein. The table shows about 110,000 distinct CDR3 sequences, with roughly 12% occurring only once. J gave up 5 bases and V 6 bases, and 6 bases lay outside the gene matches. CDR1 is WNHNN and CDR2 is SYGVQD in the germline V gene (reference sequence). This CDR3 region has 13 residues. Stated time point: pre-sensitization, week 0. Documented treatment: therapeutic diphenylcyclopropenone sensitization with weekly scalp DPC. These data originate in a study of human T cells and chemical hapten exposure. Overall study context: Chiefly women, the patients showed alopecia areata, totalis or universalis.

This chain connects TRBV10-1 to TRBJ2-5; 7 nucleotides align to TRBD1. Here the sequenced sample was whole blood, taken in connection with sensitization to the hapten diphenylcyclopropenone (DPC). The clonotype was recovered from a woman in her forties or fifties with alopecia areata. Some clones in this sample may be carry-over from other donors' samples. The CDR3 coding sequence is TGCGCCAGCAGCCCGACAGGGTCGGAGACCCAGTACTTC. Residues: CASSPTGSETQYF.